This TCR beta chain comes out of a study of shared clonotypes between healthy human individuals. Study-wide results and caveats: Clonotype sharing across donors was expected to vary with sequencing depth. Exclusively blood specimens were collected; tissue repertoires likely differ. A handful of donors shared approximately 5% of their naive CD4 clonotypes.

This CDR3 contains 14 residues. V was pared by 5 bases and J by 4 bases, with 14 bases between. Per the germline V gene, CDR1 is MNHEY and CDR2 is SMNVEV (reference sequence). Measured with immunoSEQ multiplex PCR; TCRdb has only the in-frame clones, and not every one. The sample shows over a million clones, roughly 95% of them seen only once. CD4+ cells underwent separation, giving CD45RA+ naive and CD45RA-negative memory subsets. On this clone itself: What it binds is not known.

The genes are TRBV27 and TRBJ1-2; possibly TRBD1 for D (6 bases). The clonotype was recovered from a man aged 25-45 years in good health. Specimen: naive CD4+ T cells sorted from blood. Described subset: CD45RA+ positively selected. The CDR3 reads CASSVRGWGYGYTF. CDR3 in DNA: TGTGCCAGCAGTGTCAGGGGTTGGGGCTATGGCTACACCTTC.